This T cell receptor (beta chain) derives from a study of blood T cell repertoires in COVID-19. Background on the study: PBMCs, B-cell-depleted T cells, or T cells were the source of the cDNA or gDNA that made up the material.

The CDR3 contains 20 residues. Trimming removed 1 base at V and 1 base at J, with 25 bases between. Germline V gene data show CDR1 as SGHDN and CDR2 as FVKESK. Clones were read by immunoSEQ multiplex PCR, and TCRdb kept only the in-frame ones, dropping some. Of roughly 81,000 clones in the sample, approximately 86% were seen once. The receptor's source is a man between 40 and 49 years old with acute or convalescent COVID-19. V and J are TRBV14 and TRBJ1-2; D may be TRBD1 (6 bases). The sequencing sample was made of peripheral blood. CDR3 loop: CASSQAPLIGQSAINYGYTF. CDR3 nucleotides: TGTGCCAGCAGCCAAGCCCCCCTAATAGGACAGTCAGCTATTAACTATGGCTACACCTTC.